The next 8 T cell receptor beta chains were all read from a single sample in a study of cytomegalovirus exposure and HLA in healthy donors. PCR was performed using 60 Vbeta and 13 Jbeta primers. The table came from immunoSEQ multiplex PCR; TCRdb's copy has only in-frame clones and leaves some out. This sample yields under 200,000 clones, of which approximately 84% are seen a single time; roughly 6.3% belongs to the top ten. Source material: PBMCs. The receptor source for this set is a male donor in good health and CMV-seropositive.

The chain uses TRBV7-8 and TRBJ2-5; 10 bases match TRBD1. V was pared by 1 base and J by 5 bases, with 7 bases of the junction left unmatched. CDR3 length: 16 residues. CDR1 and CDR2 from the germline V gene are SGHVS and FQNEAQ. This CDR3 reads CASSLGPGTGDETQYF. DNA for the CDR3: TGTGCCAGCAGCTTAGGCCCCGGGACAGGGGACGAGACCCAGTACTTC.

This clone was picked up a small number of times. This chain joins TRBV2 and TRBJ2-7; 8 bases fit TRBD1. The CDR3 sequence is 16 residues long. Trimming removed 3 bases from V and 0 bases from J; junction bases left unmatched: 7. Germline V gene lookup returns CDR1 SNHLY and CDR2 FYNNEI. DNA of the CDR3: TGTGCCAGCAGTGACCCAGGGGGACAGGCCTCCTACGAGCAGTACTTC. As protein: CASSDPGGQASYEQYF.

V and J are TRBV18 and TRBJ2-1; D remains ambiguous. From germline, CDR1 is KGHSH and CDR2 LQKENI. CDR3 size: 17 residues. V dropped 3 bases and J dropped 5 bases, with 20 bases sitting between them. CDR3 protein: CASSPTPSTYGNNEQFF. The CDR3 bases are TGTGCCAGCTCACCTACGCCTAGTACATATGGAAACAATGAGCAGTTCTTC.

V gene TRBV11-2 combines with J gene TRBJ1-1, with 7 bases fitting TRBD1. The trim removed 0 bases at V and 3 bases at J, leaving 13 bases unmatched. This CDR3 comprises 18 residues. The germline gives CDR1 SGHAT, CDR2 FQNNGV. The CDR3 DNA is TGTGCCAGCAGCTTAGATCGAACAGGGGCGTCGAGGGACACTGAAGCTTTCTTT. It is translated as CASSLDRTGASRDTEAFF.

The rearrangement links TRBV5-8 to TRBJ2-7; tentatively, D is TRBD1 (6 bases). The CDR3 totals 15 residues. V lost 2 bases and J lost 3, with 15 bases in between. Germline CDR1 reads SGHTS; CDR2 reads YDEGEE. This CDR3 reads CASSFRTAIYYEQYF. CDR3 nucleotide sequence: TGTGCCAGCAGCTTCCGGACAGCAATATACTACGAGCAGTACTTC.

This chain links TRBV25-1 with TRBJ2-3; possibly TRBD2 for D (8 bases). This CDR3 is 15 amino acids long. The germline CDR1 and CDR2 sequences are MGHDK and SYGVNS. Trimming took 7 bases from V and 7 from J, leaving 21 bases between them. CDR3 DNA: TGTGCCAGCACGGGAGGGACAGAGCACGTAAATACGCAGTATTTT. This translates into CASTGGTEHVNTQYF.

The V gene is TRBV11-3, the J gene TRBJ1-1, with 7 bases matching TRBD1. CDR3 size: 14 residues. Trimming cost V 4 bases and J 5 bases; bases outside gene matches: 7. Per germline, CDR1 SGHNT and CDR2 YENEEA. CDR3 in amino acids: CASSSRTGSTEAFF. The CDR3 nucleotides read TGTGCCAGCAGCTCCCGGACAGGCAGTACTGAAGCTTTCTTT.

The V gene is TRBV18, the J gene TRBJ2-7; TRBD2 agrees at 7 bases. CDR3 length: 18 residues. CDR1 and CDR2 from the germline V gene are KGHSH and LQKENI. V shed 3 bases and J 5 bases; nucleotides not matched to a gene: 19. In DNA, the CDR3 is TGTGCCAGCTCACCCCTCCCCCCCACTAGCGTACGTAGGGACGAGCAGTACTTC. Its protein is CASSPLPPTSVRRDEQYF.